This T cell receptor beta chain appears in the sequencing data of a study of CD8+CD57+ T cells in acquired aplastic anemia. Study context: Mean yield of DNA from sorted CD4+ and CD8+ cells was 2.5 to 4 ug.

The patients chosen for sequencing had shown expansion of CD8+CD57+ cells (detected by flow cytometry). Every one of the patients had aplastic anemia (severe, acquired). Profiles of TCR beta VDJ and CDR3 were generated from a genomic DNA template. TCRdb independently ran MiXCR on the reads; one entry per CDR3 protein. The sample records approximately 180,000 distinct CDR3 sequences, less than 60% being singletons. Germline V gene data show CDR1 as SQVTM and CDR2 as ANQGSEA. V lost 6 bases and J lost 4, with 18 bases in between. This CDR3 is 14 amino acids long. The TCR originated in a human donor with aplastic anemia. The genes are TRBV29-1 and TRBJ1-1; a weak D match, TRBD1 (6 bases). The sequenced sample was sorted CD4+, CD8+, or CD8+CD57+ T cells (not recorded which) from PBMCs. CDR3 bases: TGCAGCGTGGATACTGCAGGGGTCCTCACTGAAGCTTTCTTT. This encodes CSVDTAGVLTEAFF. Using reference TRBV29-1 and TRBJ1-1 for the parts outside the CDR3, the full variable domain is SAVISQKPSRDICQRGTSLTIQCQVDSQVTMMFWYRQQPGQSLTLIATANQGSEATYESGFVIDKFPISRPNLTFSTLTVSNMSPEDSSIYLCSVDTAGVLTEAFFGQGTRLTVV.